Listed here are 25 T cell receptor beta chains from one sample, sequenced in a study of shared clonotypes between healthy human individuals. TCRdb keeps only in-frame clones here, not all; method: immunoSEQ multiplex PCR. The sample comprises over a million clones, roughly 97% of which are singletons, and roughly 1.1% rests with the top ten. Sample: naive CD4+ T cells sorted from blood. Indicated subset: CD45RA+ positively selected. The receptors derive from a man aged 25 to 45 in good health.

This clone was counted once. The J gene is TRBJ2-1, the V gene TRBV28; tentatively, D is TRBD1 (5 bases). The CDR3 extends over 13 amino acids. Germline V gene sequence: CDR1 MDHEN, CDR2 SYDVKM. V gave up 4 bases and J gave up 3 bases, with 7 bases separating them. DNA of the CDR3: TGTGCCAGCAGTTACGACAGCTACAATGAGCAGTTCTTC. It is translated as CASSYDSYNEQFF.

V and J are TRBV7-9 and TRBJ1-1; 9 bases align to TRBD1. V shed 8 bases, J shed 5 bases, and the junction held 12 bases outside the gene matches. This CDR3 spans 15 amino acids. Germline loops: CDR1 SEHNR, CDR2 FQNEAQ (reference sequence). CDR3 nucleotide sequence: TGTGCCAGCTCAATACAGGGGGCAGAAGGGACTGAAGCTTTCTTT. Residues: CASSIQGAEGTEAFF.

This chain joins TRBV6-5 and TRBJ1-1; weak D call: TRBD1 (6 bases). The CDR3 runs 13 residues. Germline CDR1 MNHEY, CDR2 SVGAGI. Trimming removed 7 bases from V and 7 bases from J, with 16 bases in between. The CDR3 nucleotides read TGTGCCAGCAACTCTGGCGGCAGGGGTGAAGCTTTCTTT. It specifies CASNSGGRGEAFF.

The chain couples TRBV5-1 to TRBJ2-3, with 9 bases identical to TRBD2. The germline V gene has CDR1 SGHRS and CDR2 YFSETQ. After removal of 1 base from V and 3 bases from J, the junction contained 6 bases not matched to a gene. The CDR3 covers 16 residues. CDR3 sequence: CASSLQVTSGTDTQYF. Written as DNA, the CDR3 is TGCGCCAGCAGCTTGCAGGTGACTAGCGGAACAGATACGCAGTATTTT.

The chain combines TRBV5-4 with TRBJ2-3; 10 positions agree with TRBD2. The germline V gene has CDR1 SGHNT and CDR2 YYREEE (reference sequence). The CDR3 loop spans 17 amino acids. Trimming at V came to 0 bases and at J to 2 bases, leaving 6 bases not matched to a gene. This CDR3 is CASSLELAGWATDTQYF. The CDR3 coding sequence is TGTGCCAGCAGCTTGGAACTAGCGGGATGGGCCACAGATACGCAGTATTTT.

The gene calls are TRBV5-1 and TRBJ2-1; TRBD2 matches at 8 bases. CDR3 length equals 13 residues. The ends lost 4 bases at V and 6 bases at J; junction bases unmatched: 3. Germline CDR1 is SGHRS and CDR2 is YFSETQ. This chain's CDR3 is CASSESGSNEQFF. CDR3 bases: TGCGCCAGCAGCGAGAGCGGGAGCAATGAGCAGTTCTTC.

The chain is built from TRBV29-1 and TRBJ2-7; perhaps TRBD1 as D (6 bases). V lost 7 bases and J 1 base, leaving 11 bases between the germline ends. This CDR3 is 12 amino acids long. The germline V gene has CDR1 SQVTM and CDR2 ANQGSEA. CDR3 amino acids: CSAWTASYEQYF. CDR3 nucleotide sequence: TGCAGCGCGTGGACAGCTTCCTACGAGCAGTACTTC.

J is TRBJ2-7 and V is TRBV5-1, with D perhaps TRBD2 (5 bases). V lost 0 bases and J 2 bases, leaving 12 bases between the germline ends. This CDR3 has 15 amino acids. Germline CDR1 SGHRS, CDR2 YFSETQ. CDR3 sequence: CASSLGGSPTYEQYF. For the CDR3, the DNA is TGCGCCAGCAGCTTGGGCGGGTCCCCCACCTACGAGCAGTACTTC.

For the CDR3, the DNA is TGTGCCAGCAGTTTCCCGGACAGGGGGGATGAGCAGTTCTTC. Residues: CASSFPDRGDEQFF. The gene calls are TRBV27 and TRBJ2-1; 10 bases map to TRBD1. Germline trimming cut 3 bases from V and 8 bases from J; bases unmatched to any gene: 4. The CDR3 sequence is 14 residues long. Germline values: CDR1 MNHEY, CDR2 SMNVEV (reference sequence).

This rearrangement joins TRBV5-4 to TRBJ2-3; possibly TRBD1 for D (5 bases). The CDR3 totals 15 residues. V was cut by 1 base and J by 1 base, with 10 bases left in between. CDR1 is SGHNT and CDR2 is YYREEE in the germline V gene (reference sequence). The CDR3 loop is CASSLSWTRTDTQYF. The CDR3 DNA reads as TGTGCCAGCAGCTTGTCTTGGACACGCACAGATACGCAGTATTTT.

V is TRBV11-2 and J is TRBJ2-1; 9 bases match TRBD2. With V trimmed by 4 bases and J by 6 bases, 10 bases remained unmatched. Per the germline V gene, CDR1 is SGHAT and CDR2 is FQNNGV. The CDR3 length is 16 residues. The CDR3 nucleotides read TGTGCCAGCAGCTCAAATCCCGGGACTAGCTTCAATGAGCAGTTCTTC. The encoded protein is CASSSNPGTSFNEQFF.

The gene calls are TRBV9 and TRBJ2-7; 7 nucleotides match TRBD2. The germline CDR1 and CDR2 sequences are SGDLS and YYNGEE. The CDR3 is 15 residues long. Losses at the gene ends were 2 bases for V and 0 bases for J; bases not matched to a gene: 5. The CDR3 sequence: CASSVGSGNSYEQYF. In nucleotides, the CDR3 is TGTGCCAGCAGCGTCGGGAGCGGGAACTCCTACGAGCAGTACTTC.

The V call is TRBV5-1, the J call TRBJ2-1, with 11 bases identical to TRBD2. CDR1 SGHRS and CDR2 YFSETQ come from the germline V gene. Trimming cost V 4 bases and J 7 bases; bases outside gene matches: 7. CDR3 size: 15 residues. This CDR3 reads CASSTGLADSNEQFF. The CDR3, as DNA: TGCGCCAGCAGCACGGGACTAGCGGACTCTAATGAGCAGTTCTTC. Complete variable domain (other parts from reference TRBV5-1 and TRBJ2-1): KAGVTQTPRYLIKTRGQQVTLSCSPISGHRSVSWYQQTPGQGLQFLFEYFSETQRNKGNFPGRFSGRQFSNSRSEMNVSTLELGDSALYLCASSTGLADSNEQFFGPGTRLTVL.

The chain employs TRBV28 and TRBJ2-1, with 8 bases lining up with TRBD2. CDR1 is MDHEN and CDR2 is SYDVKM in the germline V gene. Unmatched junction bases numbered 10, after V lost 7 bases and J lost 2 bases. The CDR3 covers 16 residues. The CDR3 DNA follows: TGTGCCAGCACTCCCCTGACTAGCGATACCTACAATGAGCAGTTCTTC. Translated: CASTPLTSDTYNEQFF.

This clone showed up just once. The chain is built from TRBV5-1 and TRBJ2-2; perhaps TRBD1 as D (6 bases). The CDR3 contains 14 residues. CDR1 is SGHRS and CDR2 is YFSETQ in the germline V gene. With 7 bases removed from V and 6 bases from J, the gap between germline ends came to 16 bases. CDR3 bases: TGCGCCAGCGGATGGACAGTGGGAGCCGGGGAGCTGTTTTTT. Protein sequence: CASGWTVGAGELFF.

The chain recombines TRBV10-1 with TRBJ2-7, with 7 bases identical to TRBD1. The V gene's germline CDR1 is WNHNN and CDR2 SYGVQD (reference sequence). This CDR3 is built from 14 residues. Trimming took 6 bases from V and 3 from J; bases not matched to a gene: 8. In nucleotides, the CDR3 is TGCGCCAGCAGAGCCTCCCGGGACAGCTACGAGCAGTACTTC. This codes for CASRASRDSYEQYF.

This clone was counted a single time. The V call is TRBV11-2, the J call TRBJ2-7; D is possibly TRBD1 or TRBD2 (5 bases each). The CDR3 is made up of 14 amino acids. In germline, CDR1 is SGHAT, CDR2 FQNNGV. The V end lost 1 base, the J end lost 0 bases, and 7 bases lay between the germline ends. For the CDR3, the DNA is TGTGCCAGCAGCTTAGGGGACGCCTCCTACGAGCAGTACTTC. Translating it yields CASSLGDASYEQYF. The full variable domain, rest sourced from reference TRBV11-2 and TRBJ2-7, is EAGVAQSPRYKIIEKRQSVAFWCNPISGHATLYWYQQILGQGPKLLIQFQNNGVVDDSQLPKDRFSAERLKGVDSTLKIQPAKLEDSAVYLCASSLGDASYEQYFGPGTRLTVT.

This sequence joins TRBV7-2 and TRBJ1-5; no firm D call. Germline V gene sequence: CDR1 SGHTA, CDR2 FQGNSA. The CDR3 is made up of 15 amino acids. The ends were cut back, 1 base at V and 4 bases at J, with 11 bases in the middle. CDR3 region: CASSLVSSDNQPQHF. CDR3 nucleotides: TGTGCCAGCAGCTTAGTGTCCTCCGATAATCAGCCCCAGCATTTT.

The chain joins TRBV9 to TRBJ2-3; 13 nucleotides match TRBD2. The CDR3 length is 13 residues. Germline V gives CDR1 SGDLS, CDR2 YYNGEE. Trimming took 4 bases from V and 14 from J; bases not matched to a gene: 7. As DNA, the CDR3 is TGTGCCAGCAGCCCCAGACTAGCGGGAGGTTTGTATTTT. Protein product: CASSPRLAGGLYF.

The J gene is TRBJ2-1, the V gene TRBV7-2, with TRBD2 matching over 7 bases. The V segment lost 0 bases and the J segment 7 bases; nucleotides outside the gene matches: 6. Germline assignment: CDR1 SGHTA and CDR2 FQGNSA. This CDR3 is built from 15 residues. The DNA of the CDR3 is TGTGCCAGCAGCTTAGCGGGAGGGCCTGGGAATGAGCAGTTCTTC. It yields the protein CASSLAGGPGNEQFF. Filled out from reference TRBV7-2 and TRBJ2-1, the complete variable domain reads GAGVSQSPSNKVTEKGKDVELRCDPISGHTALYWYRQSLGQGLEFLIYFQGNSAPDKSGLPSDRFSAERTGGSVSTLTIQRTQQEDSAVYLCASSLAGGPGNEQFFGPGTRLTVL.

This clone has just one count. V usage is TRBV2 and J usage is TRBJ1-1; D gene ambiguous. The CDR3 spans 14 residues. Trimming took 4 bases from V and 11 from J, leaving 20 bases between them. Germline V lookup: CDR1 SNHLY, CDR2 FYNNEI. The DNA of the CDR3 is TGTGCCAGCAGTGTGGCACCCCGAGAGCGGAGGGCTTTCTTT. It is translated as CASSVAPRERRAFF.

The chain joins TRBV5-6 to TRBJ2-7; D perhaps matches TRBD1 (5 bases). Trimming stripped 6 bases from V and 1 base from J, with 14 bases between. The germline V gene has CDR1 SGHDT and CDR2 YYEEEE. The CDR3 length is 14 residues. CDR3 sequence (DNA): TGTGCCAGCACACTAAGGGGTGGATCCTACGAGCAGTACTTC. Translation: CASTLRGGSYEQYF. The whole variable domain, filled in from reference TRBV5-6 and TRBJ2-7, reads DAGVTQSPTHLIKTRGQQVTLRCSPKSGHDTVSWYQQALGQGPQFIFQYYEEEERQRGNFPDRFSGHQFPNYSSELNVNALLLGDSALYLCASTLRGGSYEQYFGPGTRLTVT.

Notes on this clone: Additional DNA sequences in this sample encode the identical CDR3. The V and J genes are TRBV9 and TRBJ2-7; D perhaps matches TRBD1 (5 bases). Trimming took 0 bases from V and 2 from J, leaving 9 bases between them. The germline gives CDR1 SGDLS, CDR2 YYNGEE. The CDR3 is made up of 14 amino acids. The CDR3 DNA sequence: TGTGCCAGCAGCGTAGGGCAGGGCCCCTACGAGCAGTACTTC. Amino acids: CASSVGQGPYEQYF.

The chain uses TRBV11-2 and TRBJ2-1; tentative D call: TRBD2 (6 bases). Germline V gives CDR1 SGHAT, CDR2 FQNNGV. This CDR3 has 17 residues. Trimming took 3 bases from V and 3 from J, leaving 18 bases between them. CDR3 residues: CASSLHLGRPNYNEQFF. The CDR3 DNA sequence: TGTGCCAGCAGCTTGCACCTGGGGAGGCCAAACTACAATGAGCAGTTCTTC.

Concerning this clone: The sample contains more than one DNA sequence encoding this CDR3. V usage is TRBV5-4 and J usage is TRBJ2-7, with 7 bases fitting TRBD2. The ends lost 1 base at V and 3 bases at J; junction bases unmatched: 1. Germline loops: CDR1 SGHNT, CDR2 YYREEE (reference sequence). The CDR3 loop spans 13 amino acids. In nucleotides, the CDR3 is TGTGCCAGCAGCTTGACGGGAGGCTACGAGCAGTACTTC. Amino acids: CASSLTGGYEQYF.